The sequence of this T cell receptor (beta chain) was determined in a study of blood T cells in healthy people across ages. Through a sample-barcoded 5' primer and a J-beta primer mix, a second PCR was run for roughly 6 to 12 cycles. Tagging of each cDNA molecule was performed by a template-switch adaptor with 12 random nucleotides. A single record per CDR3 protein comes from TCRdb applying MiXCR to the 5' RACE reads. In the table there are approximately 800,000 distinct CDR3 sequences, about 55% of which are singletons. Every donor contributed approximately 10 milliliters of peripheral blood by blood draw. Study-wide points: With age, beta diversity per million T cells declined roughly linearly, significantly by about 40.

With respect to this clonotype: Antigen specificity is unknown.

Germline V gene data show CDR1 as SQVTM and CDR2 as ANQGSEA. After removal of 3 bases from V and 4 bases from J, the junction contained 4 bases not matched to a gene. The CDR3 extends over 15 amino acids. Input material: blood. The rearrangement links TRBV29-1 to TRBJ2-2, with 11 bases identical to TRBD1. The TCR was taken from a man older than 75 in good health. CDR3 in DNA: TGCAGCGTTGATGGACAGGGGGCAGGCACCGGGGAGCTGTTTTTT. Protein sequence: CSVDGQGAGTGELFF.